This T cell receptor beta chain was captured in a study of blood T cell repertoires in COVID-19 (TCRdb year 2020). Regarding the study in general: Samples covering the acute and convalescent phases of COVID-19 were provided by collaborators in the United States, Italy and Spain. The material from the prospective study consisted of cDNA or gDNA derived from T cells, B-cell-depleted T cells, or PBMCs. The dataset comprised deeply sampled blood TCRbeta repertoires from subjects exposed to, actively infected with, or recovered from COVID-19. A freely available public database, intended as a resource for researchers studying the immune response to SARS-CoV-2, is where the repertoires were released. The samples were drawn from two sources: the first 160 participants of the ongoing ImmuneRACE study, and fewer than 1,500 subjects contributed by 6 global collaborators. A de-identified subject ID, COVID-19 status, age in years and sex were almost always included in the sample metadata. Where available, HLA class I and class II types were obtained from metadata supplied by the sample provider rather than from assay-based typing.

Worth noting for this clone: What antigen it recognizes has not been identified. No qualities accompany the bases; no much larger clone lies one base away.

What the authors observed across the whole study: The quantity of clinical and demographic metadata differed by source and by participant and was supplied without curation.

CDR3 length: 16 amino acids, cysteine to phenylalanine. Only the CDR3 DNA stays, 48 bases, in frame from base 1. The germline V gene encodes CDR1 SGHVS and CDR2 FNYEAQ. Compared with germline, V lacks 1 base and J lacks 7 bases; bases without a gene match: 5. The collaborating institutions used their own protocols to collect whole blood in K2EDTA tubes. For TCRbeta analysis, collaborators shipped samples as frozen whole blood, isolated PBMCs, or DNA extracted from either of those sample types. The immunoSEQ Assay, a bias-controlled multiplex PCR, was used to amplify TCRbeta CDR3 regions from genomic DNA. The paper's data handling went like this. Within the assay, amplification of reference gene primers was used to estimate how many nucleated cells each sample contained. Sequence reads were collapsed and filtered to measure the absolute abundance of every unique TCRbeta CDR3 rearrangement. For each sample, productive Simpson clonality was calculated as the square root of Simpson's diversity index across productive rearrangements. As stored in TCRdb, this immuneACCESS dataset retains in-frame rearrangements with V and J assigned. A fraction of the clones does not appear; measured against another copy, unresolved V genes explain less than half of the discrepancy, and the remainder lacks a known reason. V and J calls and clone size are those listed in that table; D and trimming were worked out from the DNA. For this sample there are 150,000 to 200,000 clones; 87% appear just once. The ten top clones hold 3.7% of the sample.

The specimen was peripheral blood. This TCR was sampled from a man aged 18 to 30 with active or convalescent COVID-19. The chain employs TRBV7-6 and TRBJ1-4; 11 central bases correspond to TRBD1. The CDR3 region: CASSLGTGGLGEKLFF. In nucleotide form, the sequence is TGTGCCAGCAGCTTAGGGACAGGGGGCTTGGGTGAAAAACTGTTTTTT.